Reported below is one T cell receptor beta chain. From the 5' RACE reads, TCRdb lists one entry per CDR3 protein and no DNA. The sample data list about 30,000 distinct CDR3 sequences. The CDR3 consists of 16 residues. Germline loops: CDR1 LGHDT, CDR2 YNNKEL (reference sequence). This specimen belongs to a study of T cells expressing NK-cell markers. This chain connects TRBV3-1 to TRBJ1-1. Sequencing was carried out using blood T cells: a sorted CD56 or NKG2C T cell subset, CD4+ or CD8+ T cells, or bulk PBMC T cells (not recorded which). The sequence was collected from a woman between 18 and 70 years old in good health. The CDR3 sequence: CASSQSEADLNTEAFF.